Listed here is a single TCR beta chain. Its antigen has not been determined. Nothing much larger sits one base from this clone, and base qualities are not available. This sample is drawn from a study of OX40 agonist ivuxolimab in advanced cancers. About the investigation overall: Ivuxolimab was an agonistic, fully human IgG2 monoclonal antibody directed against OX40 (CD134), a costimulatory receptor. Intravenous ivuxolimab was administered to patients every 2 weeks at six dose levels: 0.01, 0.1, 0.3, 1.5, 3 and 10 mg/kg. Among the roughly 54 dose-escalation patients, some 19 had hepatocellular carcinoma, approximately 15 melanoma, 9 renal cell carcinoma and 9 head and neck cancer. In the dose-escalation cohort, more than 75% of patients were male, and the mean age was around 60 years, with a range of 23 to 79. Prior anti-PD-1, anti-PD-L1 or anti-CTLA-4 therapy was permitted, and checkpoint inhibitors had been received by under 50% of dose-escalation patients. Partial responses occurred in three dose-escalation patients, of whom one had hepatocellular carcinoma and two had cutaneous melanoma. The point of sequencing TCRbeta in the periphery was to test whether ivuxolimab changed TCR sequence diversity and drove clonal T-cell expansion. The paper describes the monotherapy dose-escalation part (N of about 50 patients) of the phase I trial of ivuxolimab.

Points the paper makes about the study in general: At doses from 0.1 to 3.0 mg/kg, clonal expansion was seen in both CD4+ and CD8+ blood T cells between baseline and week 6. On average, CD8+ T cells showed more expanded clones than CD4+ T cells after ivuxolimab. Low levels of normalized T-cell clonal expansion were also seen in some nonresponding patients. Antigen specificity was not determined for the clonally expanded peripheral T cells. In the 0.1-3.0 mg/kg groups, partial responders had among the lowest normalized peripheral clonal expansion, particularly in CD8+ T cells.

The trial excluded patients who had a history of autoimmune disease or who were on systemic immunosuppression. Peripheral blood for TCR sequencing was collected from all dose cohorts at baseline, on cycle 4 day 1, and on cycle 7 day 1. The samples were drawn from a first-in-human, open-label, multicenter phase I dose-escalation trial of ivuxolimab. The trial enrolled adults with locally advanced or metastatic head and neck squamous cell, hepatocellular, melanoma or renal cell carcinoma. Before TCR sequencing, CD4+ T cells and CD8+ T cells from peripheral blood were sorted into separate populations. For sequencing of the TCRbeta CDR3 region, genomic DNA was extracted from the sorted cells. The immunoSEQ Assay was used for sequencing of TCRbeta CDR3 regions. TCRdb provides this immuneACCESS table in a form limited to in-frame rearrangements. Some clones are lacking; in checked studies, under half of them reflect an unresolved V gene, and why the rest are absent is not known. The sample table shows 55,000 to 70,000 clones, and roughly nine tenths are seen once. Approximately 1.3% of the sample lies in the top ten.

Here the sequenced sample was CD4+ or CD8+ T cells sorted from blood, taken in a trial of the OX40 agonist ivuxolimab. The TCR comes from an adult with an advanced solid tumor such as melanoma, head and neck, liver or kidney cancer.

Here is the DNA: TGTGCCAGCTCACCACCGGTCAGGGCTGGGGCCAACGTCCTGACTTTC. Its coded protein is CASSPPVRAGANVLTF. The chain is made from TRBV18 and TRBJ2-6, and possibly TRBD1, on 5 matching bases. Between the V and J ends, shortened by 0 bases and 2 bases respectively, the junction contains 8 bases. The CDR3 holds 16 amino acids from the cysteine to the phenylalanine. Of all the DNA, just the CDR3 is kept, 48 bases in frame from base 1. The germline V gene yields KGHSH for CDR1 and LQKENI for CDR2. The CDR3 plus the reference TRBV18 and TRBJ2-6 genes for the other parts give the full variable domain: NAGVMQNPRHLVRRRGQEARLRCSPMKGHSHVYWYRQLPEEGLKFMVYLQKENIIDESGMPKERFSAEFPKEGPSILRIQQVVRGDSAAYFCASSPPVRAGANVLTFGAGSRLTVL.